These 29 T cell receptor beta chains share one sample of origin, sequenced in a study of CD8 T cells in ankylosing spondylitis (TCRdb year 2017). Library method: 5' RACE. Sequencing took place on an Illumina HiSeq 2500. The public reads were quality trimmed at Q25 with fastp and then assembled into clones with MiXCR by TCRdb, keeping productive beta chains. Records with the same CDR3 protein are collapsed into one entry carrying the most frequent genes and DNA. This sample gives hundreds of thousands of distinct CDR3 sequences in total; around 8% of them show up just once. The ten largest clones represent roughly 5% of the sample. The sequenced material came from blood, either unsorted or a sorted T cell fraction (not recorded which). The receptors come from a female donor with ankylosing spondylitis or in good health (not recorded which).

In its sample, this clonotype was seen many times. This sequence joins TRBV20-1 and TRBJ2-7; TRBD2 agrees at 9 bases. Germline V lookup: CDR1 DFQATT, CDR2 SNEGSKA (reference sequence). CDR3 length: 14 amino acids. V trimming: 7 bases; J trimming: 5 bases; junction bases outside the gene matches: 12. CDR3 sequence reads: CSGGSGSGSNEQYF. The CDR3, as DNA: TGCAGTGGCGGTAGCGGGAGTGGAAGTAACGAGCAGTACTTC.

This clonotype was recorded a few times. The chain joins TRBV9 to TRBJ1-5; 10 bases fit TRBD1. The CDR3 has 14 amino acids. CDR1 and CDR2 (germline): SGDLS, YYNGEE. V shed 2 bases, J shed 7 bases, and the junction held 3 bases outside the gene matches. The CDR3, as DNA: TGTGCCAGCAGCGTTGGGACAGGGGCCCAGCCCCAGCATTTT. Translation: CASSVGTGAQPQHF. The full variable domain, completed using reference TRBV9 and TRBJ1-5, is DSGVTQTPKHLITATGQRVTLRCSPRSGDLSVYWYQQSLDQGLQFLIQYYNGEERAKGNILERFSAQQFPDLHSELNLSSLELGDSALYFCASSVGTGAQPQHFGDGTRLSIL.

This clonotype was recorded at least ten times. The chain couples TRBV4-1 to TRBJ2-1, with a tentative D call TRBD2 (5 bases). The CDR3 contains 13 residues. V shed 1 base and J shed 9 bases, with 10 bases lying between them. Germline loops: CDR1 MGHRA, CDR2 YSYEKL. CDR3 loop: CASSQGRGTEQFF. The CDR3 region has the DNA TGCGCCAGCAGCCAAGGACGGGGTACTGAGCAGTTCTTC.

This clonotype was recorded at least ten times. CDR3 bases: TGTGCCATCAGTGAGCGGGAGAACTTCTCCTACGAGCAGTACTTC. This gives the protein CAISERENFSYEQYF. This sequence joins TRBV10-3 and TRBJ2-7, with D possibly matching TRBD2 (6 bases). Trimming shortened V by 2 bases and J by 0 bases, and 11 bases separated the two germline ends. Germline V gives CDR1 ENHRY, CDR2 SYGVKD. The CDR3 loop spans 15 amino acids.

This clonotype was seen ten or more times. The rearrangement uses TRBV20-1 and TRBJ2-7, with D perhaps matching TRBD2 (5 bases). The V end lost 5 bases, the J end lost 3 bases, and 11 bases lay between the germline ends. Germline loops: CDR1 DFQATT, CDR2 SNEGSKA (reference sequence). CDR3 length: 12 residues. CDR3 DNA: TGCAGTGCTGCCGGGGTGGGCTACGAGCAGTACTTC. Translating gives CSAAGVGYEQYF.

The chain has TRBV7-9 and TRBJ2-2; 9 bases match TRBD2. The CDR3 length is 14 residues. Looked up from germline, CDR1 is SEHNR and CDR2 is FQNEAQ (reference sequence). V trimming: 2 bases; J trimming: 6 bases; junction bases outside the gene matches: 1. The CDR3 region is CASSLLAGAGELFF. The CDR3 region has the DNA TGTGCCAGCAGCTTATTAGCGGGGGCCGGGGAGCTGTTTTTT.

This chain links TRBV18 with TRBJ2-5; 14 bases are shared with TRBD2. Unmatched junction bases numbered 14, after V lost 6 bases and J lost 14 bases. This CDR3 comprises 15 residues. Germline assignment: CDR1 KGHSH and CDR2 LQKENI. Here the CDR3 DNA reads TGTGCCAGCTCCTCGGACCGACTAGCGGGAGGGCCCGCATACTTC. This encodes CASSSDRLAGGPAYF.

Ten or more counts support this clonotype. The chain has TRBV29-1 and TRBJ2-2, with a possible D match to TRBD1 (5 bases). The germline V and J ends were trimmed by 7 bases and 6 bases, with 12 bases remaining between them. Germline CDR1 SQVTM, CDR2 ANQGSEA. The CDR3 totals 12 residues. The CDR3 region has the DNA TGCAGCGGGAGACAGTCCCCCGGGGAGCTGTTTTTT. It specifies CSGRQSPGELFF.

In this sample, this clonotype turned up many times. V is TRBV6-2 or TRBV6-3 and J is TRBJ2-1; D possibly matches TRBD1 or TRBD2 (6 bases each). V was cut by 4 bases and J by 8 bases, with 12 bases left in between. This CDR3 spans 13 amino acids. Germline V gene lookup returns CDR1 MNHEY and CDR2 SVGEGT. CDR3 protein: CASSSGGGHEQFF. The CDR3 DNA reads TGTGCCAGCAGTTCCGGGGGCGGCCATGAGCAGTTCTTC.

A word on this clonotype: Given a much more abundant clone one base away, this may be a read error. The DNA of the CDR3 is TGTGCCAGTACCACTCGGACTAGCGAGAGTTTTTACGAGCAGTACTTC. Its translation: CASTTRTSESFYEQYF. V is TRBV16 and J is TRBJ2-7; TRBD2 matches 9 bases. Per germline, CDR1 KGHSY and CDR2 FQNENV. With V trimmed by 9 bases and J by 4 bases, 16 bases remained unmatched. This CDR3 contains 16 residues.

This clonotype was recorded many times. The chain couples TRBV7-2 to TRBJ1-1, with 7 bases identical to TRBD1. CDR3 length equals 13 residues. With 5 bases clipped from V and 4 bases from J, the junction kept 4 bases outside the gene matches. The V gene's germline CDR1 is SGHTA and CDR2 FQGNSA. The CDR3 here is CASSPTGFTEAFF. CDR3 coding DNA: TGTGCCAGCAGCCCGACAGGGTTCACTGAAGCTTTCTTT.

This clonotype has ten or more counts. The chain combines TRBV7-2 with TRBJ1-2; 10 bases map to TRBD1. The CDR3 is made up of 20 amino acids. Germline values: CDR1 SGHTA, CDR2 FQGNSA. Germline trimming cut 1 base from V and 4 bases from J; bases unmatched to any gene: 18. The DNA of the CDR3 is TGTGCCAGCAGCTTAGGGCTAGATGGGACAGGGGACGCCCCTGGCTATGGCTACACCTTC. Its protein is CASSLGLDGTGDAPGYGYTF.

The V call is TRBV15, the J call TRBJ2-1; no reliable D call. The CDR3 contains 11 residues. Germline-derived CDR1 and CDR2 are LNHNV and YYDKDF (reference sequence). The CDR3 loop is CGLLGNFEQFF. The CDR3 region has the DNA TGTGGACTCTTGGGGAACTTCGAGCAGTTCTTC.

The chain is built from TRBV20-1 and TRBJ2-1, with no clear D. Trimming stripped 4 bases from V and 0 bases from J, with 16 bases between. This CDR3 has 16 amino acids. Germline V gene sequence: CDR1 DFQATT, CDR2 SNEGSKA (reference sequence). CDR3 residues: CSATHPLGNSYNEQFF. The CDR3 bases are TGCAGTGCTACCCATCCGTTGGGCAACTCCTACAATGAGCAGTTCTTC.

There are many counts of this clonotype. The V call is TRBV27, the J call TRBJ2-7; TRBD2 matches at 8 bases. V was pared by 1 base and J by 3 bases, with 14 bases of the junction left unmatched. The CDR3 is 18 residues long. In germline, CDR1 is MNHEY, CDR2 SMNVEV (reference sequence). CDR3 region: CASSLYSGSDLAIYEQYF. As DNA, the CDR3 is TGTGCCAGCAGTTTATACAGCGGGAGCGACTTAGCGATCTACGAGCAGTACTTC.

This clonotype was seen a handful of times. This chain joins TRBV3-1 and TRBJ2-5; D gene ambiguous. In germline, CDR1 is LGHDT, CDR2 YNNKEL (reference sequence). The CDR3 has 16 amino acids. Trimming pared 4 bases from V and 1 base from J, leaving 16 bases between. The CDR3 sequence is CASSPLRHPLQETQYF. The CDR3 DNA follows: TGTGCCAGCAGCCCTTTGAGACACCCTCTCCAAGAGACCCAGTACTTC.

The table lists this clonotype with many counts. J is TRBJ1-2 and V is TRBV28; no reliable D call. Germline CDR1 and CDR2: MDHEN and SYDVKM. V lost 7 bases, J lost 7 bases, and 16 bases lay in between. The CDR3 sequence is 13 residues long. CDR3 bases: TGTGCCAGCAAGCTAACGGCCTTTGGTGGCTACACCTTC. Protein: CASKLTAFGGYTF.

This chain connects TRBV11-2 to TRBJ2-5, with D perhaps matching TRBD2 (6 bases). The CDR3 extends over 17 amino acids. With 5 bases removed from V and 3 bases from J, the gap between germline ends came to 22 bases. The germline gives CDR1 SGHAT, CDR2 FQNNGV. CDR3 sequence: CASSLHPGLSRKETQYF. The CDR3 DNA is TGTGCCAGCAGCCTTCACCCTGGACTAAGCCGGAAAGAGACCCAGTACTTC.

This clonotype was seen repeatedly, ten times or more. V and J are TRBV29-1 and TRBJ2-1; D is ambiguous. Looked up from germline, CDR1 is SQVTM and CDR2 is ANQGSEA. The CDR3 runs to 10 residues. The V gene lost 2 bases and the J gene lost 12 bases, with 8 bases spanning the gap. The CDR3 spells CSVEQTAQFF. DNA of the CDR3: TGCAGCGTTGAACAGACTGCGCAGTTCTTC.

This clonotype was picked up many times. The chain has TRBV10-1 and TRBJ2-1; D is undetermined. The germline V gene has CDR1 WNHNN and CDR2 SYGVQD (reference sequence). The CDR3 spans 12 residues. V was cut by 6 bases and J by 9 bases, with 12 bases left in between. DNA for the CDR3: TGCGCCAGCAGCCACACGGCAGCTGAGCAGTTCTTC. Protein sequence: CASSHTAAEQFF.

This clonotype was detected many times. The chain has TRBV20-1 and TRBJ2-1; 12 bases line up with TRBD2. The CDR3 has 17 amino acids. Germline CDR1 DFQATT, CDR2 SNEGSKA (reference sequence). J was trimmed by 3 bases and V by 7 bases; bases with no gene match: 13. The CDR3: CSVSWLGLAGLYNEQFF. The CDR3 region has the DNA TGCAGTGTTTCATGGTTGGGACTAGCGGGCCTCTACAATGAGCAGTTCTTC.

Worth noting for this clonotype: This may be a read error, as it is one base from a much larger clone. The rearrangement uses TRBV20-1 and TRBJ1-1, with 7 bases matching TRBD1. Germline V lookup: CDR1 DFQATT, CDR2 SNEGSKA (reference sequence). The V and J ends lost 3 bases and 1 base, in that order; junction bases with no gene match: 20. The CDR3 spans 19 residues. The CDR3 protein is CSASRGRGLRPDTNTEAFF. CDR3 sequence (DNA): TGCAGTGCTAGTAGGGGAAGGGGGCTCCGACCCGACACGAACACTGAAGCTTTCTTT.

This CDR3 reads CAFCGLAGYPSTDTQYF. The CDR3 DNA is TGTGCCTTCTGCGGACTAGCGGGGTACCCTAGCACAGATACGCAGTATTTT. The chain carries TRBV3-1 and TRBJ2-3; 12 bases are shared with TRBD2. Looked up from germline, CDR1 is LGHDT and CDR2 is YNNKEL (reference sequence). The length of the CDR3 is 17 residues. V was pared by 11 bases and J by 0 bases, with 12 bases of the junction left unmatched.

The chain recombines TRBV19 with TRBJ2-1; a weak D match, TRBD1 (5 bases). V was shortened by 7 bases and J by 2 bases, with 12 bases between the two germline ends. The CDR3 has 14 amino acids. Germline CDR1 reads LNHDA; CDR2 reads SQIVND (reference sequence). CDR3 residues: CASKKGNTYNEQFF. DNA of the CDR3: TGTGCCAGTAAAAAGGGGAATACCTACAATGAGCAGTTCTTC.

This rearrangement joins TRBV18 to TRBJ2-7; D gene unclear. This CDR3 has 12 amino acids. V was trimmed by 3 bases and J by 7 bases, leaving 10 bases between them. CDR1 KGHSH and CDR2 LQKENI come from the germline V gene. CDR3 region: CASSPILGEQYF. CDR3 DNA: TGTGCCAGCTCACCCATTCTTGGGGAGCAGTACTTC.

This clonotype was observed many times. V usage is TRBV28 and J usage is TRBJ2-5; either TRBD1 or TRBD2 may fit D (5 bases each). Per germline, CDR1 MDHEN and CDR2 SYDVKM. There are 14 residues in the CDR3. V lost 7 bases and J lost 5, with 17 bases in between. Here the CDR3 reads CASNSFGTNETQYF. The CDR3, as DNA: TGTGCCAGCAACAGTTTCGGGACGAATGAGACCCAGTACTTC.

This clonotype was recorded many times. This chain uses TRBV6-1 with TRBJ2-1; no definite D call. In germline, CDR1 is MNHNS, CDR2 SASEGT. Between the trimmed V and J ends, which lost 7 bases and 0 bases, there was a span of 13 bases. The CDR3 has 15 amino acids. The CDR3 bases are TGTGCCAGCACCCCGGACCTGAGCTCCTACAATGAGCAGTTCTTC. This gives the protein CASTPDLSSYNEQFF.

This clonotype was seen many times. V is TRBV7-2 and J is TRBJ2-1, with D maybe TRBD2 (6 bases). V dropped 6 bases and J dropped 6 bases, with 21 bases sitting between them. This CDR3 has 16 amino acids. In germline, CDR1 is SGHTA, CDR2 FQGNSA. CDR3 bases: TGTGCCAGCAGTCGTGGAACTAGCCTAACCCCCAATGAGCAGTTCTTC. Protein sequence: CASSRGTSLTPNEQFF.

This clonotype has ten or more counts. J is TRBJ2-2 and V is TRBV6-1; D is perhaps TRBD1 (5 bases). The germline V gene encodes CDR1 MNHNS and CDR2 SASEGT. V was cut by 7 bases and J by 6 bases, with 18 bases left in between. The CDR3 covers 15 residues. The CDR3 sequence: CASTPRAQGSGELFF. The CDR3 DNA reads TGTGCCAGCACCCCCAGGGCTCAGGGCTCCGGGGAGCTGTTTTTT.